This T cell receptor beta chain was observed in a study of blood T cell repertoires in COVID-19 (dated by TCRdb to about 2020). Concerning the study at large: Samples from collaborators originated in the United States, Italy and Spain and spanned both the acute and convalescent phases of COVID-19. The repertoires were made available in a free public database intended to serve as a resource for research on the immune response to SARS-CoV-2. The material from the prospective study consisted of cDNA or gDNA derived from T cells, B-cell-depleted T cells, or PBMCs. The samples were drawn from the first 160 participants of the ongoing ImmuneRACE study and from 1,254 subjects provided by 6 global collaborators. Where HLA class I and class II types were available, the types were taken from metadata supplied by the sample provider, not from assay-based typing. The dataset comprised deeply sampled blood TCRbeta repertoires from subjects exposed to, actively infected with, or recovered from COVID-19. Nearly every sample came with metadata listing a de-identified subject ID, COVID-19 status, age in years and sex.

Worth noting for this clone: This clone's antigen is unknown. Qualities for individual bases were not recorded, and no much larger clone is one base off.

The germline V gene encodes CDR1 SGHVS and CDR2 FNYEAQ. V lost 4 bases and J lost 7 bases; the stretch between them is 7 bases long. The CDR3 sequence holds 12 residues, the cysteine and phenylalanine included. This entry keeps only the CDR3 DNA: 36 bases, framed from base 1. TCRbeta CDR3 regions were amplified from genomic DNA by means of the immunoSEQ Assay, a bias-controlled multiplex PCR. The source study handled its data this way. Nucleated cell counts per sample were estimated from amplification of reference gene primers within the assay. Sequence reads were collapsed and filtered to measure the absolute abundance of every unique TCRbeta CDR3 rearrangement. For each sample, productive Simpson clonality was calculated as the square root of Simpson's diversity index across productive rearrangements. TCRdb took over this immuneACCESS table, retaining in-frame rearrangements with V and J assigned. Such tables are incomplete; in checked studies, under half of the missing clones stem from an unresolved V gene, and the remainder is unexplained. V, J and clone size reflect that table, while D and trimming were determined from the DNA. This sample lists nearly 70,000 clones; 87% were detected once. The ten largest clones capture around 3.5% of the sample.

The paper as a whole reports these results and caveats: How much clinical and demographic metadata was included differed by source and by participant, and the metadata was provided uncurated.

At one collaborating source in Seattle, patients were enrolled during active infection and were followed longitudinally through the course of disease. Whole blood was collected in K2EDTA tubes by collaborating institutions according to the institutions' own protocols. Collaborator samples were shipped for TCRbeta analysis as frozen whole blood, isolated PBMCs, or DNA extracted from either sample type. The clonotype was recovered from a woman aged 50 to 60 with COVID-19, enrolled during active disease. What was sequenced was peripheral blood. The chain uses TRBV7-6 and TRBJ2-2, with the D gene not clear enough to name. This receptor carries the CDR3 CASSSQVGELFF. The DNA reads as follows: TGTGCCAGCAGCTCCCAGGTCGGGGAGCTGTTTTTT.